This T cell receptor beta chain was identified in a study of neurological immune-mediated disorders. Time point: longitudinal time-point 2. Each CDR3 protein gets one entry after TCRdb re-called the 5' RACE reads with MiXCR. This sample has under 50,000 distinct CDR3 sequences, with approximately 14% found just once. V was clipped by 0 bases and J by 8 bases, with 18 bases between them. Germline values: CDR1 SGHKS, CDR2 YYEKEE (reference sequence). This CDR3 spans 16 amino acids. This clonotype was seen many times. V is TRBV5-5 and J is TRBJ2-1, with D uncertain. The TCR sequence derives from a male donor with HTLV-1-associated myelopathy (HAM/TSP). Sequences were obtained from PBMCs. For the CDR3, the DNA is TGTGCCAGCAGCTTGGGTCTCCAGTCGCAGTTCGATGAGCAGTTCTTC. This codes for CASSLGLQSQFDEQFF.